A single sample gave rise to the 14 T cell receptor beta chains below, sequenced in a study of blood T cell repertoires in COVID-19. Profiling relied on immunoSEQ multiplex PCR, and the TCRdb table lists in-frame clones only, not all of them. The table lists 120,000 to 150,000 clones, about nine tenths of them singletons. The sequenced material came from peripheral blood. These receptors were collected from a man over 45 with active or convalescent COVID-19.

J is TRBJ2-7 and V is TRBV5-4, with D perhaps TRBD1 (6 bases). V dropped 4 bases and J dropped 4 bases, with 18 bases sitting between them. The V gene's germline CDR1 is SGHNT and CDR2 YYREEE (reference sequence). This CDR3 is built from 15 residues. This chain's CDR3 is CASSLPGQGLYEQYF. The CDR3 nucleotides are TGTGCCAGCAGCCTACCGGGACAAGGACTTTACGAGCAGTACTTC. The full variable domain, rest sourced from reference TRBV5-4 and TRBJ2-7, is ETGVTQSPTHLIKTRGQQVTLRCSSQSGHNTVSWYQQALGQGPQFIFQYYREEENGRGNFPPRFSGLQFPNYSSELNVNALELDDSALYLCASSLPGQGLYEQYFGPGTRLTVT.

This chain uses TRBV6-2 or TRBV6-3 with TRBJ2-1; 14 nucleotides match TRBD2. Losses at the gene ends were 6 bases for V and 8 bases for J; bases not matched to a gene: 9. This CDR3 spans 16 amino acids. The germline V gene has CDR1 MNHEY and CDR2 SVGEGT. CDR3 region: CASSRGLAGGGYEQFF. The CDR3 DNA follows: TGTGCCAGCAGCCGCGGACTAGCGGGAGGAGGGTATGAGCAGTTCTTC.

V and J are TRBV20-1 and TRBJ1-1; the D is unclear. Trimming removed 3 bases from V and 0 bases from J, with 8 bases in between. The V gene's germline CDR1 is DFQATT and CDR2 SNEGSKA (reference sequence). This CDR3 region has 13 residues. The chain's CDR3 is CSASRGLNTEAFF. The CDR3 nucleotides read TGCAGTGCTAGTCGGGGATTGAACACTGAAGCTTTCTTT.

V usage is TRBV30 and J usage is TRBJ2-7; D might be TRBD2 (5 bases). V was pared by 0 bases and J by 0 bases, with 15 bases between. The CDR3 loop spans 16 amino acids. Germline-derived CDR1 and CDR2 are GTSNPN and SVGIG (reference sequence). CDR3 protein: CAWSVRTRTSSYEQYF. In DNA form, the CDR3 reads TGTGCCTGGAGTGTACGCACTAGAACTAGCTCCTACGAGCAGTACTTC.

CDR3 loop: CASSPRSGGSYEQYF. In nucleotides, the CDR3 is TGTGCCAGCTCACCACGAAGCGGGGGCTCCTACGAGCAGTACTTC. The chain employs TRBV18 and TRBJ2-7; 8 bases are shared with TRBD2. Unmatched junction bases numbered 2, after V lost 1 base and J lost 0 bases. The CDR3 sequence is 15 residues long. Germline loops: CDR1 KGHSH, CDR2 LQKENI.

The V call is TRBV11-2, the J call TRBJ1-4; no reliable D call. The V and J ends lost 5 bases and 4 bases respectively, with 11 bases between them. Germline CDR1 reads SGHAT; CDR2 reads FQNNGV. This CDR3 comprises 14 residues. The DNA for the CDR3 is TGTGCCAGCAGCCCGAGAGGCGGTAATGAAAAACTGTTTTTT. Its translation is CASSPRGGNEKLFF. The entire variable domain, with the rest obtained from reference TRBV11-2 and TRBJ1-4, is as follows: EAGVAQSPRYKIIEKRQSVAFWCNPISGHATLYWYQQILGQGPKLLIQFQNNGVVDDSQLPKDRFSAERLKGVDSTLKIQPAKLEDSAVYLCASSPRGGNEKLFFGSGTQLSVL.

The chain carries TRBV21-1 and TRBJ2-1; the table's D call, TRBD2, was not checked against the DNA. TRBV21-1 is shown as a pseudogene. The CDR3 consists of 13 residues. DNA of the CDR3: TGTGCCAGCAGCAGAGGACGGGAGGATGAGCAGTTCTTC. As protein: CASSRGREDEQFF.

V gene TRBV2 combines with J gene TRBJ1-6, with D possibly being TRBD1 (6 bases). This CDR3 spans 15 amino acids. V lost 6 bases and J 9 bases, leaving 18 bases between the germline ends. Germline loops: CDR1 SNHLY, CDR2 FYNNEI. The CDR3 reads CASRRQVQPRSPLHF. The CDR3 DNA is TGTGCCAGCAGGAGACAGGTTCAGCCTCGTTCACCCCTCCACTTT.

J is TRBJ2-2 and V is TRBV6-5; 8 bases line up with TRBD1. The CDR3 loop spans 13 amino acids. Germline V gene sequence: CDR1 MNHEY, CDR2 SVGAGI. V was pared by 9 bases and J by 5 bases, with 5 bases of the junction left unmatched. CDR3 coding DNA: TGTGCCAGTATTACAGGGGGAACCGGGGAGCTGTTTTTT. This gives the protein CASITGGTGELFF.

This chain joins TRBV7-8 and TRBJ2-4, with a tentative D call TRBD2 (5 bases). CDR3 length: 16 residues. Trimming stripped 1 base from V and 0 bases from J, with 10 bases between. Germline CDR1 SGHVS, CDR2 FQNEAQ. The CDR3 protein is CASSLGAVLAKNIQYF. CDR3 coding DNA: TGTGCCAGCAGCTTAGGAGCGGTCCTAGCCAAAAACATTCAGTACTTC.

The chain combines TRBV11-2 with TRBJ1-4; D unresolved. This CDR3 spans 13 amino acids. V was cut by 1 base and J by 4 bases, with 4 bases left in between. The germline V gene has CDR1 SGHAT and CDR2 FQNNGV. CDR3 bases: TGTGCCAGCAGCTTAGTCCTTAATGAAAAACTGTTTTTT. Amino acids: CASSLVLNEKLFF.

The V gene is TRBV14, the J gene TRBJ1-6; 8 nucleotides align to TRBD1. J gave up 8 bases and V 2 bases, and 5 bases lay outside the gene matches. This CDR3 region has 15 residues. Germline CDR1 reads SGHDN; CDR2 reads FVKESK. The CDR3 is CASSQFETGDSPLHF. The CDR3 region has the DNA TGTGCCAGCAGCCAATTTGAGACAGGGGATTCACCCCTCCACTTT.

The genes are TRBV28 and TRBJ2-7; weak D call: TRBD2 (5 bases). V lost 8 bases, J lost 0 bases, and 14 bases lay in between. Germline assignment: CDR1 MDHEN and CDR2 SYDVKM. CDR3 length: 14 amino acids. CDR3 nucleotides: TGTGCCAGCTTGAGCCGGAGGAGCTCCTACGAGCAGTACTTC. Amino acids: CASLSRRSSYEQYF.

This clone was detected only once. CDR3 sequence (DNA): TGTGCCAGCAGCCAAGAGAATCGACAGGCACCCTACGAGCAGTACTTC. Translation: CASSQENRQAPYEQYF. The genes are TRBV3-1 (or the pseudogene TRBV3-2) and TRBJ2-7, with D possibly matching TRBD1 (6 bases). CDR1 and CDR2 from the germline V gene are LGHDT and YNNKEL (reference sequence). The CDR3 has 16 amino acids. V lost 0 bases to trimming and J lost 2 bases, with 14 bases between them.